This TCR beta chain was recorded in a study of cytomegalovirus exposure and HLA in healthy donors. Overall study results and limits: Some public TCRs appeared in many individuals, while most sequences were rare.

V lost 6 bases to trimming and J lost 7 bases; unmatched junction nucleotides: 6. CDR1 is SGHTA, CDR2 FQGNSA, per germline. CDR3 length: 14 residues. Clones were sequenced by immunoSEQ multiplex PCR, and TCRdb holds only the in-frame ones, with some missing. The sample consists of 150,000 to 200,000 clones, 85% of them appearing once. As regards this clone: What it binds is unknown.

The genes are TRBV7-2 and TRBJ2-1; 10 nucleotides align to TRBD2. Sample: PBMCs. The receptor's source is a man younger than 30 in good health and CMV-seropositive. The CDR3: CASRRTSGGNEQFF. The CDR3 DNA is TGTGCCAGCAGACGGACTAGCGGAGGGAATGAGCAGTTCTTC.